This TCR beta chain was sequenced for a study of T-cell memory formation after mild COVID-19. Findings and caveats of the study: Clones that got smaller from day 15 to 85 had even CD4/CD8, while clones growing later tipped toward CD4+.

TCRdb used MiXCR to reprocess the 5' RACE reads, holding one entry per CDR3 protein. Among about 470,000 distinct CDR3 sequences listed, around a sixth were seen once. This clonotype came up a few times. The antigen remains undetermined. Sequenced input: PBMCs or a T cell subset sorted from them (not recorded which). The sequence derives from an adult woman who had mild COVID-19 (a few samples of this study predate the infection). Cell type and time point are not known.

This chain's CDR3 is CATSDDASGRAFVQYF. The CDR3 nucleotides are TGTGCCACCAGTGACGACGCTAGCGGGAGGGCCTTTGTGCAGTACTTC. The chain couples TRBV24-1 to TRBJ2-7, with 12 bases identical to TRBD2. Germline loops: CDR1 KGHDR, CDR2 SFDVKD. V trimming: 4 bases; J trimming: 9 bases; junction bases outside the gene matches: 12. This CDR3 has 16 amino acids.